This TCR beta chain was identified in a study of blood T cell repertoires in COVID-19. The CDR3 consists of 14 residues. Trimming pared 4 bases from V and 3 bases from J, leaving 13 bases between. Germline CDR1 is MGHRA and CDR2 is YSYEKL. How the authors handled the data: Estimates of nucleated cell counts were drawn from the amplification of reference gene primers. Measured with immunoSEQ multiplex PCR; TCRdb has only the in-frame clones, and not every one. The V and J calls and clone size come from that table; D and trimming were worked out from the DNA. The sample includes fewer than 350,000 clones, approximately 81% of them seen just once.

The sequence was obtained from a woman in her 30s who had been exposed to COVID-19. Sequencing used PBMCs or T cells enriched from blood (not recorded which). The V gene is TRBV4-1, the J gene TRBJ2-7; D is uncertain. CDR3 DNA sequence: TGCGCCAGCAGCCCTAACTCCGCGAGCTACGAGCAGTACTTC. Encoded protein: CASSPNSASYEQYF.